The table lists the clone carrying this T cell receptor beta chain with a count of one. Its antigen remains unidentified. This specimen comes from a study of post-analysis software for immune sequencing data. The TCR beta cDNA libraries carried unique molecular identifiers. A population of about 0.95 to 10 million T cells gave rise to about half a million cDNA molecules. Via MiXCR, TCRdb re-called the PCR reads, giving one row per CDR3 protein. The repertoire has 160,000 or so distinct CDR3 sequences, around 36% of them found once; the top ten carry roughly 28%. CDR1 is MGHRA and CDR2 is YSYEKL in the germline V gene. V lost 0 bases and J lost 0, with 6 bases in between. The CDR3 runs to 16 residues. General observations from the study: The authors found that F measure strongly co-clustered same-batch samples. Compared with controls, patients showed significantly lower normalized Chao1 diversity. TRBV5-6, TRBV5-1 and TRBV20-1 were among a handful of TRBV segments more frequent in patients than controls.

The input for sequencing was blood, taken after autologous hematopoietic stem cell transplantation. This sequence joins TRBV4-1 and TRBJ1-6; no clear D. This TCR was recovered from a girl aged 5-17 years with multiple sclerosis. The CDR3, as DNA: TGCGCCAGCAGCCAAGATCCGAGCTCCTATAATTCACCCCTCCACTTT. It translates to CASSQDPSSYNSPLHF.